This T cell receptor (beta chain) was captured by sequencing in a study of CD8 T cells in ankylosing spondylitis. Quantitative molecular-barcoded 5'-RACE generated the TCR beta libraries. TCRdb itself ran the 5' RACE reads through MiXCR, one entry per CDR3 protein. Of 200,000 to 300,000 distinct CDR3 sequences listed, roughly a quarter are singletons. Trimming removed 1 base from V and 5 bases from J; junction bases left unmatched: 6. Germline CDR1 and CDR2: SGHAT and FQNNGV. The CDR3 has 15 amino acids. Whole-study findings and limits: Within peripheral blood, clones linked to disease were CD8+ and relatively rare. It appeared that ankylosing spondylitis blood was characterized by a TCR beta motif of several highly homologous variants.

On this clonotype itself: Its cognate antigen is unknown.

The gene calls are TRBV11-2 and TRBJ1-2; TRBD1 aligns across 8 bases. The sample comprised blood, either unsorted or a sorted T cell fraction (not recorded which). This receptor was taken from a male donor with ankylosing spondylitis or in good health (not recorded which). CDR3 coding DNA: TGTGCCAGCAGCTTAGCCGGGACAGGTCTTTATGGCTACACCTTC. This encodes CASSLAGTGLYGYTF.